The present T cell receptor (beta chain) was sequenced within a study of cytomegalovirus exposure and HLA in healthy donors. Broader study findings: HLA alleles showed associations with approximately 15,000 TCR beta sequences in a later analysis, at a 0.05 false discovery rate. In presence/absence analyses, roughly uniform sequencing depth across donors was assumed. Analyzed later, most CMV-associated TCR beta chains appeared HLA-restricted. Most TCR beta V segments were productive about 90% or about 30% of the time in an earlier analysis.

In the PCR, 60 Vbeta and 13 Jbeta primers were used. Data came from immunoSEQ multiplex PCR; TCRdb stores just in-frame clones and leaves some out. The sample consists of some 100,000 clones, roughly 80% of them appearing once. With respect to this clone: Its antigen is undetermined.

The sequencing input was PBMCs. This TCR was recovered from a middle-aged man in good health and CMV-seropositive.

In DNA form, the CDR3 reads TGTGCCAGCAGAGTCCACACAGGGGACAAAGCTTTCTTT. Residues: CASRVHTGDKAFF. The chain recombines TRBV27 with TRBJ1-1, with 7 bases lining up with TRBD1. The CDR3 runs 13 residues. Germline V gene data show CDR1 as MNHEY and CDR2 as SMNVEV (reference sequence). Losses at the gene ends were 6 bases for V and 9 bases for J; bases not matched to a gene: 10.